This T cell receptor beta chain emerged from a study of memory CD4+ T cells and cytomegalovirus serostatus. About the study: Donors were healthy Belgian adults, under 10 CMV seropositive and approximately 23 seronegative. Study-wide findings and caveats: Each of 65 to 75 CMV-associated TCRbeta sequences occurred in one to five individuals.

Original data processing: After removing out-of-frame reads, 2 million to 2.5 million distinct TCRbeta sequences remained. The repertoire was sequenced with immunoSEQ multiplex PCR; TCRdb's copy has only in-frame clones and lacks some. V, J and clone size were drawn from that table, and D and trimming were deduced from the DNA. This sample has just over 45,000 clones, with 60% to 80% found just once. The sort gate was single viable CD3+CD4+CD8-CD45RO+ cells for memory CD4+ T cells. Serostatus was set by detecting CMV pp150, pp28, p38, p52 IgG. About this clone: Its antigen is as yet unknown.

Sample: memory CD4+ T cells from blood. This clonotype was sampled from an adult in good health and CMV-seronegative.

The CDR3 protein is CASSVGTSGAYEQYF. CDR3 in DNA: TGTGCCAGCAGCGTAGGGACTAGCGGGGCCTACGAGCAGTACTTC. The rearrangement joins TRBV9 to TRBJ2-7, with 12 bases matching TRBD2. From germline, CDR1 is SGDLS and CDR2 YYNGEE. The CDR3 loop spans 15 amino acids. V was pared by 0 bases and J by 2 bases, with 0 bases of the junction left unmatched.